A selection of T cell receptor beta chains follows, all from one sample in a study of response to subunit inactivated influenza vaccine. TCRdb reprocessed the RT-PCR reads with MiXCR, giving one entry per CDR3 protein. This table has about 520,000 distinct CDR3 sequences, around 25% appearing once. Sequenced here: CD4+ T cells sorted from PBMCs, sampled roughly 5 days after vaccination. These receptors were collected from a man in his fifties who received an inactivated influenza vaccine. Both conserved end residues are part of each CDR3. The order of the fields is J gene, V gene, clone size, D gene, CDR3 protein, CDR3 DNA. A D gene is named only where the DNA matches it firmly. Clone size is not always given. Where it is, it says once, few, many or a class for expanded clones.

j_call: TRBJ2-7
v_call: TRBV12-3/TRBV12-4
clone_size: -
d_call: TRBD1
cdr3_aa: CASSQGTVEQYF
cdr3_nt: TGTGCCAGCAGCCAAGGGACAGTCGAGCAGTACTTC

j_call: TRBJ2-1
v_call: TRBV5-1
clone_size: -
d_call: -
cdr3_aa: CASSLVRTNSYNEQFF
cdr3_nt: TGCGCCAGCAGCTTGGTTAGGACAAACTCCTACAATGAGCAGTTCTTC

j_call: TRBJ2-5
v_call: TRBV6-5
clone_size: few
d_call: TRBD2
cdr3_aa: CASSYAAGGRQETQYF
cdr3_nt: TGTGCCAGCAGTTACGCGGCGGGAGGTCGACAAGAGACCCAGTACTTC

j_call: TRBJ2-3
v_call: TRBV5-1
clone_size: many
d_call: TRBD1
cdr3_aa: CASSLALGQSTDTQYF
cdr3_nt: TGCGCCAGCAGCTTGGCTTTGGGACAGAGCACAGATACGCAGTATTTT

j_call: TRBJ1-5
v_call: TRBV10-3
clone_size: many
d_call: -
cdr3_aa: CAISANTGLPQHF
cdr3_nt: TGTGCCATCAGTGCCAACACGGGGCTGCCCCAGCATTTT

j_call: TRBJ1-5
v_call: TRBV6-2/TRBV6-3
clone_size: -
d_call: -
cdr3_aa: CAIKDHAIYSNQPQHF
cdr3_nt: TGTGCCATCAAGGACCATGCTATTTATAGCAATCAGCCCCAGCATTTT

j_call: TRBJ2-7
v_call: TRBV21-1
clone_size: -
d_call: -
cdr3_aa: CASSERDRVTYEQYF
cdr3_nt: TGTGCCAGCAGCGAAAGGGACAGGGTAACCTACGAGCAGTACTTC

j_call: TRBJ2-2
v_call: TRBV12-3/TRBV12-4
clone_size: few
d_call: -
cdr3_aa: CASSRSRSGELFF
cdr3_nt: TGTGCCAGCAGCAGAAGCCGTTCCGGGGAGCTGTTTTTT

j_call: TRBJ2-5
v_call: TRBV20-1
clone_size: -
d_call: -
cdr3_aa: CSARGTVVGETQYF
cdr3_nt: TGCAGTGCTAGAGGGACTGTAGTGGGAGAGACCCAGTACTTC

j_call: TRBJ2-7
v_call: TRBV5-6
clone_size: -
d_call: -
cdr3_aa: CASSAGGTPPHEQYF
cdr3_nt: TGTGCCAGCAGCGCGGGTGGGACTCCACCACACGAGCAGTACTTC

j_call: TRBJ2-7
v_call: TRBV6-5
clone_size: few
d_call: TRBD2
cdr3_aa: CASSSLAGGYEQYF
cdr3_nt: TGTGCCAGCAGTTCACTAGCGGGAGGTTACGAGCAGTACTTC

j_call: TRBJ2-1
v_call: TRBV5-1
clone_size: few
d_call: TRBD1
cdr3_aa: CASSSPERGQNEQFF
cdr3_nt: TGCGCCAGCAGCTCTCCGGAGAGGGGGCAGAATGAGCAGTTCTTC

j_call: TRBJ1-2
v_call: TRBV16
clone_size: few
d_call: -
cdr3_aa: CASSQYRNSPLVGYTF
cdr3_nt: TGTGCCAGCAGCCAATATAGGAACAGTCCGCTTGTTGGCTACACCTTC

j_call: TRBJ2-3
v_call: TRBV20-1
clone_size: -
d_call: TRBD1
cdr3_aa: CSAGDRGRTTDTQYF
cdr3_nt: TGCAGTGCTGGCGACAGGGGGCGCACCACAGATACGCAGTATTTT

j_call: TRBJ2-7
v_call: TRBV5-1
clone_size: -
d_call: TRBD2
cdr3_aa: CASSPGLAAYEQYF
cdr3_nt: TGCGCCAGCAGCCCGGGACTAGCGGCCTACGAGCAGTACTTC

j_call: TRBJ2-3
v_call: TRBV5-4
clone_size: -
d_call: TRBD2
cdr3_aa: CASSVRLAGGLDTQYF
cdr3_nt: TGTGCCAGCAGCGTTCGACTAGCGGGGGGGTTAGATACGCAGTATTTT

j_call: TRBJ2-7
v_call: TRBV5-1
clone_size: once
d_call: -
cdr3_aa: CASRPGQTNEQYF
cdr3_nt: TGCGCCAGCAGACCGGGACAAACGAATGAGCAGTACTTC

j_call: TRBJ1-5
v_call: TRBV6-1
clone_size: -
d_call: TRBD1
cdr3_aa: CASSRTTGKFEPQHF
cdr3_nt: TGTGCCAGTAGTCGCACGACAGGGAAGTTTGAGCCCCAGCATTTT

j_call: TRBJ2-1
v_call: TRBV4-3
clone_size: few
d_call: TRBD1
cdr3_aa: CASSQWDRGSNEQFF
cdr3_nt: TGCGCCAGCAGCCAGTGGGACAGGGGGAGCAATGAGCAGTTCTTC

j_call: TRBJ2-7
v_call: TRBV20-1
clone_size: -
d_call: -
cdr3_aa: CSATDRAYEQYF
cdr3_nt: TGCAGTGCTACGGACAGAGCCTACGAGCAGTACTTC

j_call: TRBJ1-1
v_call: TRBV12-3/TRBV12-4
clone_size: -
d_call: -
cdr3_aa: CASSLGRGVRNTEAFF
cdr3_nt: TGTGCCAGCAGTTTAGGTAGGGGGGTCAGGAACACTGAAGCTTTCTTT

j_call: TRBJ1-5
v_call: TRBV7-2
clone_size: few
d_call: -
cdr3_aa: CASSLNRPGDNQPQHF
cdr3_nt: TGTGCCAGCAGCTTAAATCGACCGGGCGACAATCAGCCCCAGCATTTT

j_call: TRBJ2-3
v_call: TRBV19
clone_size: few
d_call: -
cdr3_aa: CASRLTGPFTDTQYF
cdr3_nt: TGTGCCAGTAGGCTAACGGGACCCTTCACAGATACGCAGTATTTT

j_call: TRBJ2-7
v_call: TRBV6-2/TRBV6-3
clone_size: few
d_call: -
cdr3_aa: CASSYGMGEQYF
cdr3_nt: TGTGCCAGCAGTTACGGGATGGGCGAGCAGTACTTC

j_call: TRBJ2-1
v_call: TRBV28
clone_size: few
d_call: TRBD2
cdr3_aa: CASRKGLAGGEQFF
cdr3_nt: TGTGCCAGCAGGAAGGGACTAGCGGGGGGTGAGCAGTTCTTC

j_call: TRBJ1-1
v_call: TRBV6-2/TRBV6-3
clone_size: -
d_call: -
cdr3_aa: CASSYGRRGVNTEAFF
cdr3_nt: TGTGCCAGCAGTTACGGGAGGAGGGGAGTGAACACTGAAGCTTTCTTT

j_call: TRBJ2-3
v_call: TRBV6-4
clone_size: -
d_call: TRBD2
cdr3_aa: CASSLSSGADTQYF
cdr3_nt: TGTGCCAGCAGTCTATCTAGCGGGGCAGATACGCAGTATTTT

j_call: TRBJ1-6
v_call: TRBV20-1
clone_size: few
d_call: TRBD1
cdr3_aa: CSARSGTGNSPLHF
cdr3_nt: TGCAGTGCTAGATCCGGGACAGGAAATTCACCCCTCCACTTT

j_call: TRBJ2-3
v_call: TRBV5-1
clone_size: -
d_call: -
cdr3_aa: CASSRGDRDTDTQYF
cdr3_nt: TGCGCCAGCAGCCGCGGTGACCGGGACACAGATACGCAGTATTTT

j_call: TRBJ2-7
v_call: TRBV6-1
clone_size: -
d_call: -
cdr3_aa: CASSLSPVRSYEQYF
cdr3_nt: TGTGCCAGCAGTCTAAGTCCCGTTCGCTCCTACGAGCAGTACTTC

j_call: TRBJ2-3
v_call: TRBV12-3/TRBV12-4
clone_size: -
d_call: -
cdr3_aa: CASSLFVGKGADTQYF
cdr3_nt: TGTGCCAGCAGTTTATTCGTCGGGAAGGGCGCAGATACGCAGTATTTT

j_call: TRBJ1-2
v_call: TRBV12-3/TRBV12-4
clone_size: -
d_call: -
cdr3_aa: CASSSSGRIVYGYTF
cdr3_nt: TGTGCCAGCAGTTCCTCGGGACGGATCGTCTATGGCTACACCTTC

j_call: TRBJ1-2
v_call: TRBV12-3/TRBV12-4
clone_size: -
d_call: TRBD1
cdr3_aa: CASSQTGGAGGYTF
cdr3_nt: TGTGCCAGCAGCCAGACAGGGGGCGCGGGTGGCTACACCTTC

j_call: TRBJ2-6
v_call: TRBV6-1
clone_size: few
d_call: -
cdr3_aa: CASLRNSGANVLTF
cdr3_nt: TGTGCCAGTCTGAGAAACTCTGGGGCCAACGTCCTGACTTTC

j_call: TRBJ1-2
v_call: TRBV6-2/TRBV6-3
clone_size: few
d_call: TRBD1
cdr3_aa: CASRKTGESSGYTF
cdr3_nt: TGTGCCAGCAGAAAGACAGGGGAGAGCTCTGGCTACACCTTC

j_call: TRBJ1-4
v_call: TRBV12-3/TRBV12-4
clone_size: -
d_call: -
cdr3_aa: CASSAVATNEKLFF
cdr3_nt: TGTGCCAGCAGCGCGGTAGCAACTAATGAAAAACTGTTTTTT

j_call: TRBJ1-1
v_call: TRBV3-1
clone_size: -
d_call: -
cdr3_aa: CASSQDLPGWTEAFF
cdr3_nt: TGTGCCAGCAGCCAAGATCTGCCAGGGTGGACTGAAGCTTTCTTT

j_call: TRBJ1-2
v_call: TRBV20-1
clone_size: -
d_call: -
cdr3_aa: CSASIRGGGYGYTF
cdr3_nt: TGCAGTGCTAGCATCAGAGGGGGTGGCTATGGCTACACCTTC

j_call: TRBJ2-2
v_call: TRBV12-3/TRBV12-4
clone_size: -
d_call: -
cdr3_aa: CASSLVGPRTGELFF
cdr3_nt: TGTGCCAGCAGTTTGGTCGGGCCCCGTACCGGGGAGCTGTTTTTT

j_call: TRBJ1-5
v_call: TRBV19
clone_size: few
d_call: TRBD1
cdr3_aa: CASSLSPGTGGNQPQHF
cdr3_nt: TGTGCCAGTAGTCTCTCCCCCGGGACAGGGGGCAATCAGCCCCAGCATTTT

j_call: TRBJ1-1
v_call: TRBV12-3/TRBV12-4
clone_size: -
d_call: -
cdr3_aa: CASSYKYKSTEAFF
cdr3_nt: TGTGCCAGCAGTTATAAGTACAAAAGCACTGAAGCTTTCTTT

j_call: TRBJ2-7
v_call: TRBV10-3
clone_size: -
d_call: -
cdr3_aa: CAISDRGLTTYEQYF
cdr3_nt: TGTGCCATCAGTGACAGGGGTCTAACCACCTACGAGCAGTACTTC

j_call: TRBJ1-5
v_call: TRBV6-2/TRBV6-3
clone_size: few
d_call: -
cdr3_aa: CASSYGDFSNQPQHF
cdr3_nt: TGTGCCAGCAGTTACGGGGACTTTAGCAATCAGCCCCAGCATTTT

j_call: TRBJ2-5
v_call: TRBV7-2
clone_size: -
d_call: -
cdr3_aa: CASSGGSYQETQYF
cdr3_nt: TGTGCCAGCAGCGGGGGAAGTTACCAAGAGACCCAGTACTTC

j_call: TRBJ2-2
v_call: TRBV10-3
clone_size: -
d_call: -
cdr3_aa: CATAGRKNTGELFF
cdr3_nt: TGTGCCACCGCGGGACGGAAGAACACCGGGGAGCTGTTTTTT

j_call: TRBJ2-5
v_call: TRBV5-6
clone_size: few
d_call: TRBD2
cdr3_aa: CASSLWTSEETQYF
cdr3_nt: TGTGCCAGCAGCTTATGGACTAGCGAAGAGACCCAGTACTTC

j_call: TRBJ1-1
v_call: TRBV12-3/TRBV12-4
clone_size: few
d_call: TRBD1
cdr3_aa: CASSLQGAFTEAFF
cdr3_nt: TGTGCCAGCAGTTTACAGGGGGCGTTCACTGAAGCTTTCTTT

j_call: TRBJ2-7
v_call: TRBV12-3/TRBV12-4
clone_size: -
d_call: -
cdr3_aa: CASSLRSVYEQYF
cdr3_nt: TGTGCCAGCAGCCTGAGGTCCGTCTACGAGCAGTACTTC

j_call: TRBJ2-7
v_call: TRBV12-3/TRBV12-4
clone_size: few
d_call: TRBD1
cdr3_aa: CASSLGQGEYEQYF
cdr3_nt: TGTGCCAGCAGTTTGGGGCAGGGGGAGTACGAGCAGTACTTC

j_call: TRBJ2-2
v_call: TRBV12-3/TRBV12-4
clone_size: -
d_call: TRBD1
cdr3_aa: CASRKDRQVGELFF
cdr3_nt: TGTGCCAGCAGAAAGGACAGGCAAGTCGGGGAGCTGTTTTTT

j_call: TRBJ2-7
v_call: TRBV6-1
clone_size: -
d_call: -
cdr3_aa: CASSLGWARSSYEQYF
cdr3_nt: TGTGCCAGCAGCCTCGGCTGGGCGAGATCCTCCTACGAGCAGTACTTC

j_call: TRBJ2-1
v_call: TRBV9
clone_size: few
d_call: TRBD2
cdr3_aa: CASSVLAGVSYNEQFF
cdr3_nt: TGTGCCAGCAGCGTTCTAGCGGGAGTTTCCTACAATGAGCAGTTCTTC

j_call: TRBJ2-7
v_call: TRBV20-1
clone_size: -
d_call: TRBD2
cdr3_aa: CSASGGSGDAYEQYF
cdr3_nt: TGCAGTGCTAGTGGGGGTAGCGGGGACGCCTACGAGCAGTACTTC

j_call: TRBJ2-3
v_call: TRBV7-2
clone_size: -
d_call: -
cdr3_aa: CASSLSRSSDTQYF
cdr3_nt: TGTGCCAGCAGCTTAAGTAGAAGTTCAGATACGCAGTATTTT

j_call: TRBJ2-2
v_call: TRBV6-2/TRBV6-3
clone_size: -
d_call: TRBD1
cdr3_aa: CASSETGVGTGELFF
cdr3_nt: TGTGCCAGCAGTGAGACAGGGGTAGGAACCGGGGAGCTGTTTTTT